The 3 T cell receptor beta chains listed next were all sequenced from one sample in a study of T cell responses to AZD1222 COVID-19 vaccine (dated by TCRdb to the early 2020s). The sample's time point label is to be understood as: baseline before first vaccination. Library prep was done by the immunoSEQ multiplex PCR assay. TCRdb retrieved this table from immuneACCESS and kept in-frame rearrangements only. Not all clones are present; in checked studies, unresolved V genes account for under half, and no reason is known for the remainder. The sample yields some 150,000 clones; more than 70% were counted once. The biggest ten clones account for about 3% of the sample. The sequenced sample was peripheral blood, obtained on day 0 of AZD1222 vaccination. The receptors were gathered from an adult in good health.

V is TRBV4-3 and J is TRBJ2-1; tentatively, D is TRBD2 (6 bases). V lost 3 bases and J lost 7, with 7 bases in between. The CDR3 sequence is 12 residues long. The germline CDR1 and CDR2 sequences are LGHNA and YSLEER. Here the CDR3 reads CASSQDYNEQFF. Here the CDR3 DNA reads TGCGCCAGCAGCCAGGACTATAATGAGCAGTTCTTC.

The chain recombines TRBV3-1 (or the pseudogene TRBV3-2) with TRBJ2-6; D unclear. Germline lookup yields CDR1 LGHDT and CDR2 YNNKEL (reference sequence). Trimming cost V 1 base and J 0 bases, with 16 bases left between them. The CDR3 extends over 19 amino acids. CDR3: CASSQVMTSPFSGANVLTF. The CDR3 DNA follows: TGTGCCAGCAGCCAAGTCATGACTTCACCTTTCTCTGGGGCCAACGTCCTGACTTTC.

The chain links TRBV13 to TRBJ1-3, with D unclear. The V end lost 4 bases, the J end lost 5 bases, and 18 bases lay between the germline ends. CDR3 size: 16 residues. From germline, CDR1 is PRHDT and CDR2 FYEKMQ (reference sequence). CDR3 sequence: CASSSSLGPNRNTIYF. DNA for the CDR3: TGTGCCAGCAGCTCCAGCCTAGGGCCCAATCGAAACACCATATATTTT.